This is a list of T cell receptor beta chains from one sample in a study of post-analysis software for immune sequencing data. Via MiXCR, TCRdb re-called the PCR reads, giving one row per CDR3 protein. The top ten clones hold about 7.6% of a sample with around 400,000 distinct CDR3 sequences, less than 40% of them seen once. Sequencing used blood. These receptors all come from a girl aged 2 to 10 with multiple sclerosis. Each CDR3 is given with its conserved first and last residue. Fields, in order: V gene, clone size, D gene, J gene, CDR3 DNA, CDR3 protein. D genes are given only for firm matches. Size is stated for part of the rows, as once, few or many counts, or as a class when the clone is expanded.

v_gene: TRBV2; abundance: .; d_gene: .; j_gene: TRBJ2-3; CDR3nt: TGTGCCAGCAGTGTCCTACCTCTTGAAGCAGATACGCAGTATTTT; CDR3aa: CASSVLPLEADTQYF
v_gene: TRBV7-3; abundance: few; d_gene: .; j_gene: TRBJ2-3; CDR3nt: TGTGCCAGCAGCCTTACTAGATTCCCAGATACGCAGTATTTT; CDR3aa: CASSLTRFPDTQYF
v_gene: TRBV3-1; abundance: .; d_gene: .; j_gene: TRBJ1-1; CDR3nt: TGTGCCAGCAGCCAACGATCACTTGGCACTGAAGCTTTCTTT; CDR3aa: CASSQRSLGTEAFF
v_gene: TRBV7-3; abundance: .; d_gene: .; j_gene: TRBJ2-5; CDR3nt: TGTGCCAGCAGCCCGTCGGCCGTAGAGACCCAGTACTTC; CDR3aa: CASSPSAVETQYF
v_gene: TRBV5-5; abundance: .; d_gene: .; j_gene: TRBJ2-5; CDR3nt: TGCGCCAGCAGCTTCCGTCGCAGGGCGAGGCAAGAGACCCAGTACTTC; CDR3aa: CASSFRRRARQETQYF
v_gene: TRBV6-6; abundance: .; d_gene: TRBD2; j_gene: TRBJ2-7; CDR3nt: TGTGCCAGCAGTTACACTAGCGGGAGGCTCGAGCAGTACTTC; CDR3aa: CASSYTSGRLEQYF
v_gene: TRBV29-1; abundance: .; d_gene: TRBD1; j_gene: TRBJ2-1; CDR3nt: TGCAGCGCTGGCCGGGACAGGGGGATCTATGAGCAGTTCTTC; CDR3aa: CSAGRDRGIYEQFF
v_gene: TRBV20-1; abundance: once; d_gene: TRBD1; j_gene: TRBJ2-2; CDR3nt: TGCAGTGCCGGCAGGGGGCGGCGGACCGGGGAGCTGTTTTTT; CDR3aa: CSAGRGRRTGELFF
v_gene: TRBV6-1; abundance: .; d_gene: .; j_gene: TRBJ2-7; CDR3nt: TGTGCCAGCAGTGAATTACCGGCAGGGACGTACGAGCAGTACTTC; CDR3aa: CASSELPAGTYEQYF
v_gene: TRBV10-2; abundance: .; d_gene: .; j_gene: TRBJ2-2; CDR3nt: TGCGCCAGCAGTGAGTTCCCGGGGCTACCCGGGGAGCTGTTTTTT; CDR3aa: CASSEFPGLPGELFF
v_gene: TRBV28; abundance: .; d_gene: .; j_gene: TRBJ2-1; CDR3nt: TGTGCCAGCAGTTTATTGAGGCGGGGGGACAGAAAAAACTACAATGAGCAGTTCTTC; CDR3aa: CASSLLRRGDRKNYNEQFF
v_gene: TRBV10-3; abundance: .; d_gene: .; j_gene: TRBJ2-7; CDR3nt: TGTGCCATCAGTGGGTCGGCCAGGGGCATCTACGAGCAGTACTTC; CDR3aa: CAISGSARGIYEQYF
v_gene: TRBV6-2/TRBV6-3; abundance: .; d_gene: .; j_gene: TRBJ2-7; CDR3nt: TGTGCCAGCAGTTACTCGGAGTGGAGCTCCTACGAGCAGTACTTC; CDR3aa: CASSYSEWSSYEQYF
v_gene: TRBV15; abundance: few; d_gene: TRBD1; j_gene: TRBJ2-7; CDR3nt: TGTGCCACCAGCAGAGATTCGGGGACAGATAACATCTACGAGCAGTACTTC; CDR3aa: CATSRDSGTDNIYEQYF
v_gene: TRBV7-2; abundance: .; d_gene: .; j_gene: TRBJ1-4; CDR3nt: TGTGCCAGCCGGGGAGAAGATGAAAAACTGTTTTTT; CDR3aa: CASRGEDEKLFF
v_gene: TRBV28; abundance: few; d_gene: .; j_gene: TRBJ2-7; CDR3nt: TGTGCCAGCAGTCCACTGAGGACAGTCTACGAGCAGTACTTC; CDR3aa: CASSPLRTVYEQYF
v_gene: TRBV9; abundance: .; d_gene: TRBD2; j_gene: TRBJ2-1; CDR3nt: TGTGCCAGCAGCTCCCTATTGATGGGGGGGTTCGATGAGCAGTTCTTC; CDR3aa: CASSSLLMGGFDEQFF
v_gene: TRBV5-1; abundance: .; d_gene: TRBD2; j_gene: TRBJ2-1; CDR3nt: TGCGCCAGCAGCCTGCAAGCGGGAGCGAACTACAATGAGCAGTTCTTC; CDR3aa: CASSLQAGANYNEQFF
v_gene: TRBV10-3; abundance: .; d_gene: .; j_gene: TRBJ1-6; CDR3nt: TGTGCCATCAGTGAGTCCGGGGGAAATTCACCCCTCCACTTT; CDR3aa: CAISESGGNSPLHF
v_gene: TRBV12-3/TRBV12-4; abundance: .; d_gene: TRBD1; j_gene: TRBJ2-7; CDR3nt: TGTGCCAGCATCCTAGGACAGGGGAGCAACGAGCAGTACTTC; CDR3aa: CASILGQGSNEQYF
v_gene: TRBV12-3/TRBV12-4; abundance: .; d_gene: TRBD1; j_gene: TRBJ1-6; CDR3nt: TGTGCCAGCAGGCCGGGACAGGGTAATTCACCCCTCCACTTT; CDR3aa: CASRPGQGNSPLHF
v_gene: TRBV29-1; abundance: .; d_gene: TRBD2; j_gene: TRBJ2-1; CDR3nt: TGCAGCGTTGAATCCATTCAGACTAGCGGGGGGGTCAATGAGCAGTTCTTC; CDR3aa: CSVESIQTSGGVNEQFF
v_gene: TRBV6-5; abundance: .; d_gene: .; j_gene: TRBJ1-2; CDR3nt: TGTGCCAGCCGTGAGACCGGCCTCGGCGGCTACACCTTC; CDR3aa: CASRETGLGGYTF
v_gene: TRBV21-1; abundance: few; d_gene: .; j_gene: TRBJ2-1; CDR3nt: TGTGCCCCACGTGGACCAGGGGGCAATGAGCAGTTCTTC; CDR3aa: CAPRGPGGNEQFF
v_gene: TRBV12-3/TRBV12-4; abundance: .; d_gene: TRBD1; j_gene: TRBJ1-3; CDR3nt: TGTGCCAGCAGTTATGGGACAGGGACCTCTGGAAACACCATATATTTT; CDR3aa: CASSYGTGTSGNTIYF
v_gene: TRBV7-9; abundance: many; d_gene: .; j_gene: TRBJ2-1; CDR3nt: TGTGCCAGCAGCTTGAGCGGAAACTCCTACAATGAGCAGTTCTTC; CDR3aa: CASSLSGNSYNEQFF